The 10 T cell receptor beta chains below all came from one sample that was sequenced in a study of tumor-infiltrating lymphocytes in primary liver carcinoma. Unsorted whole blood served as the source of blood RNA, and germline DNA was extracted as well. The investigators made TCR beta cDNA from roughly 460 ng total RNA, using a constant-region primer. Researchers made the TCR beta libraries by running three nested multiplex PCR rounds with slightly modified ARM-PCR. A C-beta reverse primer and TRBV1-TRBV30 forward primers served in each of the first two PCR rounds, at approximately 10 cycles apiece. TCRdb analysed the multiplex PCR reads with MiXCR anew, one entry per CDR3 protein. This table has 320,000 or so distinct CDR3 sequences, roughly 60% appearing once. Sample: peripheral blood. The receptors come from a man between 40 and 49 years old with primary liver carcinoma and hepatitis B virus infection.

Notes on this clonotype: A much larger clonotype is one base distant, so this may be a read error. The V call is TRBV29-1, the J call TRBJ2-7, with TRBD1 matching 8 bases. This CDR3 comprises 17 residues. CDR1 and CDR2 (germline): SQVTM, ANQGSEA. The trim removed 5 bases at V and 3 bases at J, leaving 18 bases unmatched. The CDR3 spells CSVFLLIRTGTLYEQYF. The CDR3 DNA follows: TGCAGCGTTTTCTTGTTGATTAGGACAGGGACCCTCTACGAGCAGTACTTC.

In its sample, this clonotype was seen many times. The chain recombines TRBV29-1 with TRBJ2-1; the match to TRBD1 covers 8 bases. The V gene's germline CDR1 is SQVTM and CDR2 ANQGSEA. The trim removed 4 bases at V and 1 base at J, leaving 3 bases unmatched. The CDR3 extends over 14 amino acids. CDR3 protein: CSVAGQDSYNEQFF. The CDR3, as DNA: TGCAGCGTTGCGGGACAGGATTCCTACAATGAGCAGTTCTTC.

This clonotype was recorded once. The chain uses TRBV11-2 and TRBJ2-3; D perhaps matches TRBD2 (6 bases). Germline lookup yields CDR1 SGHAT and CDR2 FQNNGV. V was shortened by 6 bases and J by 2 bases, with 12 bases between the two germline ends. The CDR3 runs 14 residues. CDR3 nucleotide sequence: TGTGCCAGCAGATTGAGCGGGCCCACAGATACGCAGTATTTT. It yields the protein CASRLSGPTDTQYF.

Points on this clonotype: A much larger clone is a single base away; this may be a read error. Without the conserved terminal phenylalanine or tryptophan, this CDR3 likely stems from a read error. This sequence joins TRBV12-3 or TRBV12-4 and TRBJ1-1, with 8 bases lining up with TRBD1. The V gene end was trimmed by 5 bases and the J gene end by 4 bases; junction bases not matched to a gene: 9. CDR3 size: 15 residues. CDR3 DNA sequence: TGTGCCAGCAGTCGGACAGGGTTTGGTTCCACTGAAGCTTTCCTT. Amino acid sequence: CASSRTGFGSTEAFL.

Concerning this clonotype: A single base separates this from a much larger clone, so it may be a read error. The V and J genes are TRBV6-1 and TRBJ2-5, with D perhaps matching TRBD2 (6 bases). The CDR3 length is 16 residues. CDR1 MNHNS and CDR2 SASEGT come from the germline V gene. CDR3 DNA: TGTGCCATCAGTGAAAGGACTACCCGATTAAAAGAGACCCAGTACTTC. Amino acid sequence: CAISERTTRLKETQYF.

This chain uses TRBV11-2 with TRBJ2-2; maybe TRBD1 (5 bases). CDR3 length: 13 residues. The V end lost 5 bases, the J end lost 6 bases, and 10 bases lay between the germline ends. Germline CDR1 reads SGHAT; CDR2 reads FQNNGV. In DNA, the CDR3 is TGTGCCAGCAGCGCACCCAGGGCCGGGGAGCTGTTTTTT. Its protein is CASSAPRAGELFF.

V gene TRBV5-1 combines with J gene TRBJ2-2; perhaps TRBD1 as D (6 bases). Trimming cost V 2 bases and J 5 bases, with 16 bases left between them. CDR1 is SGHRS and CDR2 is YFSETQ in the germline V gene. This CDR3 has 16 residues. The CDR3 sequence: CASSFRTAPLTGELFF. In DNA form, the CDR3 reads TGCGCCAGCAGCTTTAGGACAGCTCCATTGACCGGGGAGCTGTTTTTT.

Notes on this clonotype: Possible read error: a much larger clone is one base away. The genes are TRBV12-3 or TRBV12-4 and TRBJ2-3, with D possibly being TRBD1 (6 bases). This CDR3 is built from 13 residues. The CDR3 region is CAGRYRGTDTQYF. The CDR3 DNA is TGTGCCGGCAGGTACAGGGGCACAGATACGCAGTATTTT.

This clonotype was counted many times. CDR3 sequence reads: CASSLGRTSGRSSYNEQFF. The DNA for the CDR3 is TGTGCCAGCAGCTTAGGCCGTACTAGCGGGAGATCATCCTACAATGAGCAGTTCTTC. The gene calls are TRBV13 and TRBJ2-1, with 11 bases lining up with TRBD2. The V segment lost 0 bases and the J segment 1 base; nucleotides outside the gene matches: 8. The CDR3 spans 19 residues. From germline, CDR1 is PRHDT and CDR2 FYEKMQ (reference sequence).

This clonotype qualifies as medium-sized. The chain recombines TRBV11-3 with TRBJ1-5, with unresolved D. This CDR3 has 15 residues. V lost 7 bases, J lost 0 bases, and 13 bases lay in between. The V gene's germline CDR1 is SGHNT and CDR2 YENEEA. The CDR3, as DNA: TGTGCCAGCACCGAATCGGATTATAGCAATCAGCCCCAGCATTTT. Protein product: CASTESDYSNQPQHF.